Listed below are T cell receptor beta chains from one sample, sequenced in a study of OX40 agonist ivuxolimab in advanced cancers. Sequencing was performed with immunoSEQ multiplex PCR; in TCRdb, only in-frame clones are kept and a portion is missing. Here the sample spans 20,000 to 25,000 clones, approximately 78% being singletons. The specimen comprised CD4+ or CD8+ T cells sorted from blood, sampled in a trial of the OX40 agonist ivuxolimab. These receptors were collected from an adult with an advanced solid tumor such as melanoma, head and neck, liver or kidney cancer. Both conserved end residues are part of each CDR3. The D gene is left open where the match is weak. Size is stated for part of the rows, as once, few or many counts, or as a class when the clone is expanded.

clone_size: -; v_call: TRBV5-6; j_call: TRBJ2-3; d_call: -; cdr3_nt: TGTGCCAGCAGCTTGGAGGCCGAAGGAGATACGCAGTATTTT; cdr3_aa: CASSLEAEGDTQYF
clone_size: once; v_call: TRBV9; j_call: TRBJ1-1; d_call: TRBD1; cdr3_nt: TGTGCCAGCAGCGTAGCTGACAGGGGCCGGGGGACTGAAGCTTTCTTT; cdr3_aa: CASSVADRGRGTEAFF
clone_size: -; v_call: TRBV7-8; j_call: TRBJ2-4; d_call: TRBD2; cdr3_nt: TGTGCCAGCAGCCCCCCTTCGGGGGGAAACATTCAGTACTTC; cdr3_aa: CASSPPSGGNIQYF
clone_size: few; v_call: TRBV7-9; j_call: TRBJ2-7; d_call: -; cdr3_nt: TGTGCCAGCAGCCGGGGTGACCCTGCAGACGAGCAGTACTTC; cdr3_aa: CASSRGDPADEQYF
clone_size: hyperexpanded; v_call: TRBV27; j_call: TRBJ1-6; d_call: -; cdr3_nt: TGTGCCAGCAGTTTAGGACCGGCCCATAATTCACCCCTCCACTTT; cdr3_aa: CASSLGPAHNSPLHF
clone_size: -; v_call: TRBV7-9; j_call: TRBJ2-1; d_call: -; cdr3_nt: TGTGCCAGCAGCCTAGCGTTGGGGGCAGGTGAGCAGTTCTTC; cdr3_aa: CASSLALGAGEQFF
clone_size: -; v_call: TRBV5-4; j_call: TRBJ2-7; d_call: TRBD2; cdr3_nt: TGTGCCGGTTCGTGGCTAGTGGGGGGGGAGCAGTACTTC; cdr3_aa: CAGSWLVGGEQYF
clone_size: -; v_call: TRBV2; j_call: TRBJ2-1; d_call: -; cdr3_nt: TGTGCCACCTTGGGGGCAGGGGTTGGCAATGAGCAGTTCTTC; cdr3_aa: CATLGAGVGNEQFF
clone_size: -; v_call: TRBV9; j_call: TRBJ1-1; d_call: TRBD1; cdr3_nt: TGTGCCAGCAGCGTGACTTCGACAGGGAGCACTGAAGCTTTCTTT; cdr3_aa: CASSVTSTGSTEAFF
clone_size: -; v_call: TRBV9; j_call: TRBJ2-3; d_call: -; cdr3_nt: TGTGCCAGCAGCCCACGAGAAAGTACAGCCACAGATACGCAGTATTTT; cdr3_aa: CASSPRESTATDTQYF
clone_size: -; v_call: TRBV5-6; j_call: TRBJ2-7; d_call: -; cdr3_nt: TGTGCCAGCAGCTGGGGACGGAGCTCCTACGAGCAGTACTTC; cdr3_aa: CASSWGRSSYEQYF
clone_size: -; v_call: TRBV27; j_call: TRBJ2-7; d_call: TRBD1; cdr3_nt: TGTGCCAGCACTCCGGGACAGGGAGTCTACGAGCAGTACTTC; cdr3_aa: CASTPGQGVYEQYF
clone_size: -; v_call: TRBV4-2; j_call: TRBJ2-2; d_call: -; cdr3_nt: TGTGCCAGCAGCTTCACCACCGGGGAGCTGTTTTTT; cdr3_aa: CASSFTTGELFF
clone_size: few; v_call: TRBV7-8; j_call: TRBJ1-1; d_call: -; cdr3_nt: TGTGCCAGCAGCTTAGCGGGATCTTTAAGGGAAGCTTTCTTT; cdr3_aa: CASSLAGSLREAFF
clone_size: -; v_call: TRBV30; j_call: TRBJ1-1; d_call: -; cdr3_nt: TGTGCCTGGAGTGGATCCTACAGAGGCGTAGCTTTCTTT; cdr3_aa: CAWSGSYRGVAFF
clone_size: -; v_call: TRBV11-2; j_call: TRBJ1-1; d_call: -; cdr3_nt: TGTGCCAGCAGCTTATGGGGTTACACTGAAGCTTTCTTT; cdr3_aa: CASSLWGYTEAFF